A selection of T cell receptor beta chains follows, all from one sample in a study of regulatory T cells in long-lasting Graves disease. TCRdb called the multiplex PCR reads again in MiXCR, with one record for every CDR3 protein. The table shows 350,000 to 550,000 distinct CDR3 sequences, with roughly 15% occurring only once. These data also formed part of another study, on T cells in Graves' hyperthyroidism and ophthalmopathy.

This specimen consisted of peripheral blood mononuclear cells (PBMCs), obtained at new diagnosis, from a patient treated with antithyroid drugs. The receptors here all came from a woman younger than 35 with Graves disease. The conserved cysteine and the conserved F or W are not part of the CDR3 here. Each record gives: V gene, J gene, CDR3 protein.

>TRBV27|TRBJ2-5
ASSLTSGRNWETQY
>TRBV11-1|TRBJ2-3
ASSSITSGRAWADTQY
>TRBV2|TRBJ1-2
ASRRQGPTTAIKTNYGYT
>TRBV7-2|TRBJ2-5
ASSSTASGWYQETQY
>TRBV5-1|TRBJ2-7
ASSPGVGFPYEQY
>TRBV5-1|TRBJ2-7
ASSLSGQYSYEQY
>TRBV29-1|TRBJ2-1
SVETGKVNEQF
>TRBV15|TRBJ1-2
ATSRDNAGAYGYT
>TRBV27|TRBJ1-1
ASSPPGQTMNTEAF
>TRBV4-1|TRBJ1-1
ASSPDGAEAF
>TRBV27|TRBJ1-5
ASSRSGQPQH
>TRBV19|TRBJ1-1
ASSTPDRPVNTEAF
>TRBV4-2|TRBJ2-1
ASSQVERDEQF
>TRBV27|TRBJ2-2
ASSHFGGSGTGELF
>TRBV7-8|TRBJ1-1
ASSYRTVTTEAF
>TRBV7-2|TRBJ2-1
ASSLDLTYNEQF
>TRBV24-1|TRBJ2-1
ATSAGNEQF
>TRBV20-1|TRBJ2-7
SATWWGGRAWGYEQY
>TRBV5-1|TRBJ2-7
ASSLGGWGDYSYEQY
>TRBV7-9|TRBJ2-5
ASSSYGREETQY
>TRBV2|TRBJ2-2
AGTGVGNTGELF
>TRBV5-1|TRBJ2-1
ASSFSLGAGEQF
>TRBV15|TRBJ2-7
ATAGTSGKIYEQY
>TRBV5-4|TRBJ2-2
ASSSLGVNTGELF
>TRBV7-9|TRBJ2-1
ASLSKLGSRTYNEQF
>TRBV5-1|TRBJ2-1
ASSLVPRGLAGVENEQF
>TRBV5-1|TRBJ2-3
ASSLVGRIADTQY
>TRBV9|TRBJ2-1
ASSALSGRGNEQF
>TRBV5-1|TRBJ1-1
ASSLEGGVRNTEAF
>TRBV5-1|TRBJ1-1
ASSLGSLGNTEAF
>TRBV18|TRBJ2-1
ASSKGLAGFDEQF
>TRBV20-1|TRBJ2-5
SASGAGEETQY
>TRBV20-1|TRBJ1-1
SARGGTEAF
>TRBV20-1|TRBJ2-1
SARGTSGTHI
>TRBV6-1|TRBJ1-1
ASSLGQATEAF
>TRBV2|TRBJ1-2
ASSEREPNGYT
>TRBV7-2|TRBJ2-2
ASSSVQGANTGELF